The next 15 T cell receptor beta chains were all read from a single sample in a study of molecular identifiers for immune sequencing clone quantification. TCRdb re-called the PCR reads through MiXCR, storing one row per CDR3 protein. This table has about half a million distinct CDR3 sequences, roughly 23% appearing once. Specimen: naive CD8+ T cells from blood, with Jurkat cell RNA spiked in. Subset: FACS-sorted CD8+CD4-CCR7+CD45RA+ naive T cells. Receptors originate from a human donor in good health. Some libraries in this study had Jurkat cell RNA spiked in.

The V gene is TRBV9, the J gene TRBJ2-7; a weak D match, TRBD2 (6 bases). Germline-derived CDR1 and CDR2 are SGDLS and YYNGEE. Trimming took 2 bases from V and 2 from J, leaving 17 bases between them. This CDR3 spans 16 amino acids. This CDR3 reads CASSVRVVAETYEQYF. Written as DNA, the CDR3 is TGTGCCAGCAGCGTCCGGGTCGTAGCGGAGACCTACGAGCAGTACTTC.

The J gene is TRBJ1-5, the V gene TRBV12-3 or TRBV12-4; 12 bases are a match to TRBD1. The CDR3 contains 18 residues. V lost 1 base and J lost 5; bases outside the gene matches: 9. CDR3: CASSLGGVGTGGYQPQHF. The DNA of the CDR3 is TGTGCCAGCAGTTTAGGGGGTGTCGGGACAGGGGGCTATCAGCCCCAGCATTTT.

This clonotype was counted only a few times. CDR3 residues: CATSRDLVSGRDTQYF. In nucleotides, the CDR3 is TGTGCCACCAGCAGAGATCTCGTCTCGGGTAGAGATACGCAGTATTTT. The rearrangement uses TRBV15 and TRBJ2-3; no clear D gene. V lost 0 bases and J lost 5, with 15 bases in between. The CDR3 totals 16 residues. Germline values: CDR1 LNHNV, CDR2 YYDKDF (reference sequence).

Only a few counts were recorded for this clonotype. This chain connects TRBV5-1 to TRBJ2-2, with 9 bases identical to TRBD1. The CDR3 covers 16 residues. The germline V gene encodes CDR1 SGHRS and CDR2 YFSETQ. The J segment lost 7 bases and the V segment lost 0 bases, leaving 7 bases of the junction unmatched. CDR3 nucleotides: TGCGCCAGCAGCTTGGCCGAGACAGGGGGAATCGGGGAGCTGTTTTTT. Residues: CASSLAETGGIGELFF.

This clonotype was counted many times. The rearrangement links TRBV29-1 to TRBJ1-1; a possible D gene is TRBD1 (5 bases). V was trimmed by 1 base and J by 2 bases, leaving 8 bases between them. The CDR3 is made up of 13 amino acids. Germline-derived CDR1 and CDR2 are SQVTM and ANQGSEA. In DNA form, the CDR3 reads TGCAGCGTTGAAGGGGACCCTAACACTGAAGCTTTCTTT. Its translation: CSVEGDPNTEAFF.

In this sample, this clonotype turned up many times. The J gene is TRBJ2-1, the V gene TRBV6-5; TRBD1 is a possible D gene (6 bases). The CDR3 loop spans 13 amino acids. Germline V gives CDR1 MNHEY, CDR2 SVGAGI. Trimming removed 6 bases at V and 1 base at J, with 7 bases between. The CDR3 sequence is CASSTGSYNEQFF. CDR3 DNA sequence: TGTGCCAGCAGCACAGGGTCCTACAATGAGCAGTTCTTC.

This clonotype appeared a few times. The rearrangement joins TRBV7-9 to TRBJ2-3; D is uncertain. The V end lost 7 bases, the J end lost 6 bases, and 14 bases lay between the germline ends. This CDR3 comprises 13 residues. CDR1 is SEHNR and CDR2 is FQNEAQ in the germline V gene (reference sequence). This CDR3 reads CASIKAWADTQYF. CDR3 coding DNA: TGTGCCAGCATCAAAGCATGGGCTGATACGCAGTATTTT.

This clonotype was observed at least ten times. The chain carries TRBV29-1 and TRBJ1-2, with a weak D call TRBD1 (5 bases). Germline V gene lookup returns CDR1 SQVTM and CDR2 ANQGSEA. Trimming took 0 bases from V and 3 from J, leaving 11 bases between them. The CDR3 length is 14 residues. DNA of the CDR3: TGCAGCGTTGAAGAAGGTAAAGGGGACTATGGCTACACCTTC. This encodes CSVEEGKGDYGYTF. Looking up the rest from reference TRBV29-1 and TRBJ1-2 gives the full variable domain: SAVISQKPSRDICQRGTSLTIQCQVDSQVTMMFWYRQQPGQSLTLIATANQGSEATYESGFVIDKFPISRPNLTFSTLTVSNMSPEDSSIYLCSVEEGKGDYGYTFGSGTRLTVV.

This clonotype was observed at least ten times. The V gene is TRBV20-1, the J gene TRBJ2-7; D remains ambiguous. The ends were cut back, 6 bases at V and 2 bases at J, with 11 bases in the middle. The germline V gene encodes CDR1 DFQATT and CDR2 SNEGSKA (reference sequence). The CDR3 spans 12 residues. CDR3 in DNA: TGCAGTGCGAAGACTGCAACCTACGAGCAGTACTTC. The encoded protein is CSAKTATYEQYF.

A note on this clonotype: Sequence at one end of the junction differs from germline and may be a read error. This rearrangement joins TRBV13 to TRBJ1-6; no clear D gene. CDR1 is PRHDT and CDR2 is FYEKMQ in the germline V gene (reference sequence). The CDR3 totals 15 residues. DNA for the CDR3: TGTGCCAGCAGCTTAGGTGGCCCGCAGAGTTCACCCCTCTACTTT. This sequence encodes CASSLGGPQSSPLYF.

CDR3: CASSTPMGTEAFF. CDR3 coding DNA: TGTGCCAGCAGTACCCCGATGGGCACTGAAGCTTTCTTT. The V and J genes are TRBV25-1 and TRBJ1-1; D remains unclear. The CDR3 totals 13 residues. In germline, CDR1 is MGHDK, CDR2 SYGVNS. The germline V and J ends were trimmed by 5 bases and 4 bases, with 11 bases remaining between them.

This clonotype has at least ten counts. The J gene is TRBJ1-1, the V gene TRBV5-1; possible D gene TRBD1, 6 bases. Per germline, CDR1 SGHRS and CDR2 YFSETQ. V lost 0 bases, J lost 5 bases, and 11 bases lay in between. CDR3 length: 14 residues. The CDR3 here is CASSLGGRWTEAFF. For the CDR3, the DNA is TGCGCCAGCAGCTTGGGGGGGCGGTGGACTGAAGCTTTCTTT.

A single count supports this clonotype. The junction differs from germline at one of its ends, possibly a read error. The chain recombines TRBV29-1 with TRBJ2-1; D may match TRBD1 or TRBD2 (5 bases each). Germline V gives CDR1 SQVTM, CDR2 ANQGSEA. The CDR3 runs to 14 residues. The CDR3 DNA sequence: TGTGGCGACAACGTAGAGGGACGGTACAATGAGCAGTTCTTC. It is translated as CGDNVEGRYNEQFF.

This clonotype appeared a few times. The V and J genes are TRBV19 and TRBJ1-5; D remains unclear. With 1 base removed from V and 5 bases from J, the gap between germline ends came to 6 bases. This CDR3 is built from 13 residues. The germline V gene encodes CDR1 LNHDA and CDR2 SQIVND (reference sequence). CDR3 region: CASSIGVDQPQHF. CDR3 nucleotide sequence: TGTGCCAGTAGTATAGGCGTGGATCAGCCCCAGCATTTT.

This clonotype turned up a few times. This sequence joins TRBV4-1 and TRBJ2-5; D is ambiguous. Germline V lookup: CDR1 MGHRA, CDR2 YSYEKL. The CDR3 length is 13 residues. V lost 1 base and J lost 2, with 5 bases in between. The CDR3 bases are TGCGCCAGCAGCCAAGTAGGGCAAGAGACCCAGTACTTC. The encoded protein is CASSQVGQETQYF.